Detailed here is one TCR beta chain. Its antigen is unidentified. V lost 6 bases and J lost 1, with 7 bases in between. The germline V gene encodes CDR1 ENHRY and CDR2 SYGVKD. The CDR3 runs 13 residues. These data belong to a study of Tregs in tolerant kidney transplant recipients. Study outcomes and limitations: Validation in larger populations is needed because few patients were studied. Tregs expanded with activated donor B cells seemed most donor-specific.

CD4+CD25+CD127- Tregs, CD4+CD25- non-Tregs, CD4 and CD8 cells were sorted. The repertoire was sequenced with immunoSEQ multiplex PCR; TCRdb's copy has only in-frame clones and lacks some. This sample yields about 120,000 clones, of which around 94% are seen a single time; roughly 0.63% belongs to the top ten. The TCR sequence derives from a human donor in good health. The gene calls are TRBV10-3 and TRBJ1-5; D ambiguous. What was sequenced was CD4+ T cells from blood. The CDR3 DNA is TGTGCCATCAGGGACCGAAGCAATCAGCCCCAGCATTTT. This translates into CAIRDRSNQPQHF.